A single sample is the source of the 5 T cell receptor beta chains below, sequenced in a study of T cell changes during pregnancy in multiple sclerosis. Sequencing was performed with immunoSEQ multiplex PCR; in TCRdb, only in-frame clones are kept and a portion is missing. Among around 26,000 clones listed, around 90% were seen once. Sequences were derived from CD4+ T cells from peripheral blood mononuclear cells, sampled in the first trimester of pregnancy. These receptors were taken from a female donor in good health, enrolled as a control in a pregnancy study.

The CDR3 DNA reads TGTGCCAGCAGCCCACAGGGAGACACTGAAGCTTTCTTT. Translation gives CASSPQGDTEAFF. This chain connects TRBV6-5 to TRBJ1-1, with a weak D call TRBD1 (6 bases). The V gene lost 6 bases and the J gene lost 3 bases, with 11 bases spanning the gap. Per germline, CDR1 MNHEY and CDR2 SVGAGI. The CDR3 consists of 13 residues.

The chain carries TRBV19 and TRBJ1-2; D is undetermined. Trimming shortened V by 7 bases and J by 7 bases, and 7 bases separated the two germline ends. The CDR3 runs to 10 residues. CDR1 and CDR2 (germline): LNHDA, SQIVND (reference sequence). The chain's CDR3 is CASKKSGYTF. CDR3 coding DNA: TGTGCCAGTAAAAAGAGTGGCTACACCTTC.

The rearrangement links TRBV7-6 to TRBJ1-5; D ambiguous. Trimming stripped 3 bases from V and 6 bases from J, with 6 bases between. This CDR3 region has 12 residues. Per germline, CDR1 SGHVS and CDR2 FNYEAQ. This CDR3 is CASSLTGQPQHF. In nucleotides, the CDR3 is TGTGCCAGCAGCTTGACGGGTCAGCCCCAGCATTTT.

The gene calls are TRBV27 and TRBJ2-5; 7 nucleotides align to TRBD2. Losses at the gene ends were 3 bases for V and 2 bases for J; bases not matched to a gene: 3. Germline V gives CDR1 MNHEY, CDR2 SMNVEV (reference sequence). The CDR3 consists of 14 residues. For the CDR3, the DNA is TGTGCCAGCAGTTTTTTAGCGGGTCAAGAGACCCAGTACTTC. Translated, it gives CASSFLAGQETQYF.

This chain uses TRBV10-3 with TRBJ2-7, with D possibly TRBD1 on 6 matching bases. CDR3 length: 12 amino acids. Germline-derived CDR1 and CDR2 are ENHRY and SYGVKD. V was cut by 8 bases and J by 2 bases, with 10 bases left in between. CDR3 sequence reads: CAIAGEAYEQYF. CDR3 DNA sequence: TGTGCCATCGCAGGGGAAGCCTACGAGCAGTACTTC.